These 27 T cell receptor beta chains share one sample of origin, sequenced in a study of T cells in Graves' hyperthyroidism and ophthalmopathy. Template material for amplifying TCR beta CDR3 regions consisted of RNA transcripts. Researchers ran a first-round RT-PCR on the TCR CDR3 using the HTBI primer set. Each CDR3 protein gets one entry after TCRdb re-called the multiplex PCR reads with MiXCR. The sample has about 290,000 distinct CDR3 sequences; about a sixth are singletons. The sequenced sample consisted of blood. Receptors were obtained from a woman aged 60 to 75 with Graves' ophthalmopathy.

This clonotype was found a few times. This chain joins TRBV12-3 or TRBV12-4 and TRBJ1-5; D remains unclear. Trimming took 2 bases from V and 0 from J, leaving 17 bases between them. This CDR3 has 18 amino acids. CDR3 residues: CASSLKSRDHYSNQPQHF. CDR3 bases: TGTGCCAGCAGTTTAAAAAGCCGGGATCATTATAGCAATCAGCCCCAGCATTTT.

This clonotype was seen only a few times. The chain is built from TRBV19 and TRBJ2-7, with 9 positions matching TRBD1. Germline assignment: CDR1 LNHDA and CDR2 SQIVND (reference sequence). The CDR3 runs 13 residues. V was pared by 6 bases and J by 4 bases, with 4 bases of the junction left unmatched. The CDR3 DNA follows: TGTGCCAGTAGAACACAGGGGGCGTACGAGCAGTACTTC. Its translation: CASRTQGAYEQYF.

On this clonotype: One junction end does not reproduce the germline sequence, and a read error may be involved. The chain carries TRBV6-9 and TRBJ1-3; D gene ambiguous. In germline, CDR1 is MNHGY, CDR2 SVAAGI. This CDR3 region has 16 residues. CDR3 in amino acids: CASSYQIIPSGDTIYF. The CDR3, as DNA: TGTGCCAGCAGTTATCAGATTATTCCCTCTGGAGACACCATATATTTT.

Comments on this clonotype: This may be a read error: a much more frequent sequence differs by one nucleotide. J is TRBJ1-2 and V is TRBV11-2; 8 bases are shared with TRBD1. CDR1 and CDR2 (germline): SGHAT, FQNNGV. J lost 4 bases, V lost 5 bases, and 15 bases had no gene match. This CDR3 has 17 residues. This CDR3 is CASSGHRGAPFGYGYTF. For the CDR3, the DNA is TGTGCCAGCAGCGGCCACAGGGGGGCTCCTTTCGGCTATGGCTACACCTTC.

With regard to this clonotype: This may come from a read error, since a much larger clone is one base off. CDR3 loop: CASRRASGTTPHEQYF. In nucleotides, the CDR3 is TGTGCCAGCAGGAGGGCTAGCGGGACGACGCCCCACGAGCAGTACTTC. V usage is TRBV2 and J usage is TRBJ2-7; 9 bases map to TRBD2. This CDR3 has 16 residues. The V and J ends lost 6 bases and 5 bases, in that order; junction bases with no gene match: 14. Germline CDR1 and CDR2: SNHLY and FYNNEI.

Notes on this clonotype: A much larger clone differs by one base, so this may be a read error. The conserved phenylalanine or tryptophan is not found at the CDR3 terminus, so this likely reflects a read error. This chain uses TRBV20-1 with TRBJ1-2; 7 bases map to TRBD1. The CDR3 contains 12 residues. In germline, CDR1 is DFQATT, CDR2 SNEGSKA (reference sequence). After removal of 5 bases from V and 4 bases from J, the junction contained 4 bases not matched to a gene. CDR3 in DNA: TGCAGTGCTGCCCGGGACAGCTATGGCTACACCTCC. Encoded protein: CSAARDSYGYTS.

The table lists this clonotype with many counts. The chain combines TRBV6-1 with TRBJ2-6; TRBD1 matches at 9 bases. The germline V gene encodes CDR1 MNHNS and CDR2 SASEGT. J lost 0 bases, V lost 8 bases, and 14 bases had no gene match. This CDR3 region has 19 residues. CDR3 protein: CASGQHRGLARSGANVLTF. The CDR3 nucleotides read TGTGCCAGCGGACAACACAGGGGGCTAGCCCGCTCTGGGGCCAACGTCCTGACTTTC.

This clonotype has ten or more counts. The chain carries TRBV5-1 and TRBJ2-7; tentatively, D is TRBD1 (5 bases). V lost 4 bases, J lost 5 bases, and 13 bases lay in between. Germline loops: CDR1 SGHRS, CDR2 YFSETQ. This CDR3 has 13 amino acids. CDR3 amino acids: CASSPGYLHEQYF. The DNA of the CDR3 is TGCGCCAGCAGCCCAGGGTATCTCCACGAGCAGTACTTC.

The chain combines TRBV6-2 or TRBV6-3 with TRBJ2-3, with 8 bases matching TRBD2. This CDR3 spans 15 amino acids. CDR1 is MNHEY, CDR2 SVGEGT, per germline. Losses at the gene ends were 6 bases for V and 4 bases for J; bases not matched to a gene: 9. CDR3 nucleotide sequence: TGTGCCAGCAGCCCCAGCGGGAGCATAGCAGATACGCAGTATTTT. Protein sequence: CASSPSGSIADTQYF.

The chain combines TRBV18 with TRBJ2-5; D may be TRBD1 or TRBD2 (5 bases each). The CDR3 totals 15 residues. Trimming cost V 0 bases and J 5 bases, with 13 bases left between them. In germline, CDR1 is KGHSH, CDR2 LQKENI. CDR3 DNA sequence: TGTGCCAGCTCACCACCTGAGGGGATCGGGGAGACCCAGTACTTC. It codes for CASSPPEGIGETQYF.

The CDR3 nucleotides are TGCGCCAGCAGCCGAGTGAACAATCAGCCCCAGTATTTT. Its translation is CASSRVNNQPQYF. The rearrangement links TRBV4-1 to TRBJ1-5; no definite D call. TRBJ2-3 explains the end of the DNA better; the J call may be wrong. Germline CDR1 is MGHRA and CDR2 is YSYEKL. The CDR3 totals 13 residues.

The table lists this clonotype with many counts. The rearrangement joins TRBV7-9 to TRBJ2-5; D uncertain. CDR1 SEHNR and CDR2 FQNEAQ come from the germline V gene (reference sequence). The CDR3 is made up of 14 amino acids. V was clipped by 5 bases and J by 5 bases, with 15 bases between them. The CDR3 reads CASSTRTVGETQYF. The DNA of the CDR3 is TGTGCCAGCAGCACCCGGACGGTGGGGGAGACCCAGTACTTC.

This clonotype was seen once. The rearrangement uses TRBV5-4 and TRBJ1-2; D is ambiguous. Germline CDR1 SGHNT, CDR2 YYREEE (reference sequence). Trimming cost V 0 bases and J 4 bases, with 16 bases left between them. The CDR3 extends over 16 amino acids. The CDR3 protein is CASSLVGSQAPYGYTF. The CDR3 nucleotides are TGTGCCAGCAGCTTGGTCGGGAGCCAAGCCCCCTATGGCTACACCTTC.

V usage is TRBV12-3 or TRBV12-4 and J usage is TRBJ2-1, with TRBD2 matching 8 bases. The CDR3 has 17 amino acids. Trimming cost V 3 bases and J 5 bases; bases outside gene matches: 12. CDR3 DNA: TGTGCCAGCAGTTTCGGGGGGGAGCGGGCGATGGACAATGAGCAGTTCTTC. Its protein product is CASSFGGERAMDNEQFF.

This clonotype has ten or more counts. CDR3 sequence reads: CASSVSGTSGNTIYF. The CDR3 DNA sequence: TGCGCCAGCAGCGTATCCGGGACCTCTGGAAACACCATATATTTT. The chain has TRBV5-1 and TRBJ1-3; perhaps TRBD1 as D (5 bases). From germline, CDR1 is SGHRS and CDR2 YFSETQ. This CDR3 region has 15 residues. V shed 4 bases and J shed 0 bases, with 11 bases lying between them.

This clonotype was counted between two and nine times. The chain joins TRBV9 to TRBJ2-2; no reliable D call. This CDR3 region has 14 residues. The germline CDR1 and CDR2 sequences are SGDLS and YYNGEE. Trimming took 1 base from V and 0 from J, leaving 4 bases between them. CDR3 DNA: TGTGCCAGCAGCGTACTAGCGAACACCGGGGAGCTGTTTTTT. Its protein is CASSVLANTGELFF.

This clonotype occurred many times. The rearrangement links TRBV27 to TRBJ1-2, with a tentative D call TRBD1 (6 bases). Trimming shortened V by 4 bases and J by 2 bases, and 11 bases separated the two germline ends. CDR1 is MNHEY and CDR2 is SMNVEV in the germline V gene (reference sequence). CDR3 size: 14 residues. The CDR3, as DNA: TGTGCCAGCAGTTCGGACAGTTTGAACTATGGCTACACCTTC. It yields the protein CASSSDSLNYGYTF.

This clonotype was counted at least ten times. The chain is built from TRBV6-1 and TRBJ1-1, with TRBD1 matching 7 bases. Trimming removed 6 bases from V and 4 bases from J; junction bases left unmatched: 5. The CDR3 contains 13 residues. The germline V gene has CDR1 MNHNS and CDR2 SASEGT. CDR3 residues: CASRRQGGTEAFF. DNA of the CDR3: TGTGCCAGCAGGCGACAGGGCGGCACTGAAGCTTTCTTT.

In its sample, this clonotype was seen many times. V gene TRBV3-1 combines with J gene TRBJ1-4; the D is unclear. Trimming removed 6 bases from V and 7 bases from J, with 9 bases in between. The V gene's germline CDR1 is LGHDT and CDR2 YNNKEL (reference sequence). The CDR3 has 12 amino acids. The CDR3 is CASSLNSEKLFF. For the CDR3, the DNA is TGTGCCAGCAGTCTAAACAGTGAAAAACTGTTTTTT. Full variable domain (missing parts from reference TRBV3-1 and TRBJ1-4): DTAVSQTPKYLVTQMGNDKSIKCEQNLGHDTMYWYKQDSKKFLKIMFSYNNKELIINETVPNRFSPKSPDKAHLNLHINSLELGDSAVYFCASSLNSEKLFFGSGTQLSVL.

This clonotype was seen ten or more times. The rearrangement uses TRBV3-1 and TRBJ1-2; 8 nucleotides line up with TRBD1. The CDR3 runs 14 residues. Germline loops: CDR1 LGHDT, CDR2 YNNKEL (reference sequence). V lost 2 bases to trimming and J lost 4 bases; unmatched junction nucleotides: 3. The CDR3 DNA reads TGTGCCAGCAGCCAATCTGGACAGGGCTATGGCTACACCTTC. It yields the protein CASSQSGQGYGYTF.

A single count supports this clonotype. The chain links TRBV28 to TRBJ1-3; maybe TRBD1 (6 bases). In germline, CDR1 is MDHEN, CDR2 SYDVKM. This CDR3 spans 14 amino acids. Trimming removed 6 bases at V and 1 base at J, with 10 bases between. The CDR3 DNA reads TGTGCCAGCAGGGACAGACGATCTGGAAACACCATATATTTT. This sequence encodes CASRDRRSGNTIYF.

CDR3 sequence: CASSVAGQSSYNSPLHF. CDR3 DNA sequence: TGTGCCAGCAGCGTAGCCGGGCAGAGCTCCTATAATTCACCCCTCCACTTT. The gene calls are TRBV9 and TRBJ1-6; D is undetermined. Trimming took 0 bases from V and 0 from J, leaving 10 bases between them. The germline CDR1 and CDR2 sequences are SGDLS and YYNGEE. This CDR3 has 17 residues.

This clonotype has at least ten counts. The chain recombines TRBV5-8 with TRBJ1-6; weak D call: TRBD1 (5 bases). The CDR3 is made up of 14 amino acids. Germline CDR1 is SGHTS and CDR2 is YDEGEE. Trimming left V 1 base short and J 5 bases short, with 7 bases between. CDR3 in DNA: TGTGCCAGCAGCTTGCGACAGAATAATTCACCCCTCCACTTT. It yields the protein CASSLRQNNSPLHF.

The chain carries TRBV15 and TRBJ2-5; TRBD2 aligns across 12 bases. CDR3 length equals 16 residues. Per the germline V gene, CDR1 is LNHNV and CDR2 is YYDKDF (reference sequence). V shed 0 bases, J shed 4 bases, and the junction held 3 bases outside the gene matches. The CDR3 spells CATSRDRLAGAETQYF. The CDR3 nucleotides read TGTGCCACCAGCAGAGATAGACTAGCGGGAGCAGAGACCCAGTACTTC.

This clonotype has ten or more counts. The chain carries TRBV12-3 or TRBV12-4 and TRBJ1-2; TRBD1 might be the D (6 bases). The V gene lost 2 bases and the J gene lost 8 bases, with 12 bases spanning the gap. The CDR3 contains 13 residues. The CDR3 coding sequence is TGTGCCAGCAGTTTACAGGGGACGGGGGGCTACACCTTC. Translating it yields CASSLQGTGGYTF.

This clonotype was seen many times. The chain uses TRBV6-1 and TRBJ1-5, with 8 bases lining up with TRBD1. The CDR3 covers 13 residues. CDR1 MNHNS and CDR2 SASEGT come from the germline V gene. Unmatched junction bases numbered 3, after V lost 6 bases and J lost 5 bases. This chain's CDR3 is CASRKTGDQPQHF. CDR3 DNA: TGTGCCAGCAGGAAGACAGGGGATCAGCCCCAGCATTTT.

The J gene is TRBJ1-4, the V gene TRBV18; 10 nucleotides align to TRBD1. Germline values: CDR1 KGHSH, CDR2 LQKENI. The CDR3 is 17 amino acids. J lost 1 base, V lost 8 bases, and 10 bases had no gene match. The CDR3 reads CASPRPGQGITNEKLFF. The DNA of the CDR3 is TGTGCCAGCCCACGTCCGGGACAGGGGATAACTAATGAAAAACTGTTTTTT.